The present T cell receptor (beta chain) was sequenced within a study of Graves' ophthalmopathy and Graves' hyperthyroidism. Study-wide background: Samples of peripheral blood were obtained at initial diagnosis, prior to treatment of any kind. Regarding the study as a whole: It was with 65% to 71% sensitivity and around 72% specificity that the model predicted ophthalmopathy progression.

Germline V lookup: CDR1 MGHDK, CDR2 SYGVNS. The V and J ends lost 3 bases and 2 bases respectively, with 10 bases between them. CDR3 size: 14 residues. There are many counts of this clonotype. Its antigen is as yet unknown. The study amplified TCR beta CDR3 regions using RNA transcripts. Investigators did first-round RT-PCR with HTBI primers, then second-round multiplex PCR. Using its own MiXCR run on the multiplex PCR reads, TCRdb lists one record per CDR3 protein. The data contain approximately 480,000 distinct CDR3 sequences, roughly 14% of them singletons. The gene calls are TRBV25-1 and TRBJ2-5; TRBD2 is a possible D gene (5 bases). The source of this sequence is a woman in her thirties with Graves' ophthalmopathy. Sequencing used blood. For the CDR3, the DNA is TGTGCCAGCAGTGAGAGAGGGTATCAAGAGACCCAGTACTTC. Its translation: CASSERGYQETQYF.